Listed here are 10 T cell receptor beta chains from one sample, sequenced in a study of T-cell reconstitution after alpha-beta-depleted transplantation in children. During its preparation, the TCRbeta library received unique molecular identifiers. TCRdb passed the PCR reads through MiXCR, listing each CDR3 protein once. This sample carries approximately 1,000,000 distinct CDR3 sequences, less than 30% of them seen once, and the ten largest clones take roughly 28%. This specimen was PBMCs, mostly from graft donor cells, taken 360 days after TCRalphabeta/CD19-depleted stem cell transplant. The source is a boy younger than two who had a stem cell transplant for SCID, so the T cells may come from the graft donor.

This chain uses TRBV24-1 with TRBJ2-7; the D gene is possibly TRBD1 (5 bases). Trimming took 4 bases from V and 5 from J, leaving 11 bases between them. The CDR3 length is 13 residues. CDR1 is KGHDR and CDR2 is SFDVKD in the germline V gene. The CDR3 loop is CATSEPDRDEQYF. DNA of the CDR3: TGTGCCACCAGTGAACCAGACAGAGACGAGCAGTACTTC.

This chain links TRBV4-1 with TRBJ2-1; the match to TRBD1 covers 8 bases. The CDR3 runs to 18 residues. V dropped 1 base and J dropped 4; count of bases not matched to a gene: 12. CDR1 is MGHRA and CDR2 is YSYEKL in the germline V gene. This CDR3 reads CASSQGSWPGTGYNEQFF. The CDR3 nucleotides are TGCGCCAGCAGCCAAGGATCTTGGCCCGGGACAGGATACAATGAGCAGTTCTTC.

The table lists this clonotype with a few counts. The gene calls are TRBV27 and TRBJ1-5; D uncertain. CDR3 length: 14 amino acids. V lost 3 bases and J lost 4, with 10 bases in between. Germline loops: CDR1 MNHEY, CDR2 SMNVEV (reference sequence). CDR3 sequence (DNA): TGTGCCAGCAGTTTCCGGTCTGGTAATCAGCCCCAGCATTTT. Its protein product is CASSFRSGNQPQHF.

The chain employs TRBV6-1 and TRBJ1-1, with 8 bases lining up with TRBD1. Germline V gives CDR1 MNHNS, CDR2 SASEGT. The CDR3 sequence is 14 residues long. V lost 5 bases, J lost 3 bases, and 5 bases stayed unmatched. CDR3 bases: TGTGCCAGCAGTACCAGGGGGCGCGACACTGAAGCTTTCTTT. Translated, it gives CASSTRGRDTEAFF.

The chain uses TRBV4-3 and TRBJ1-6; TRBD1 matches 7 bases. V lost 1 base, J lost 10 bases, and 7 bases stayed unmatched. Germline loops: CDR1 LGHNA, CDR2 YSLEER. This CDR3 has 15 residues. CDR3 in amino acids: CASSQVRGRGSPLHF. The CDR3 DNA is TGCGCCAGCAGCCAAGTAAGGGGGCGCGGGTCACCCCTCCACTTT.

The chain joins TRBV29-1 to TRBJ1-2; 8 bases agree with TRBD1. V trimming: 8 bases; J trimming: 6 bases; junction bases outside the gene matches: 8. This CDR3 has 12 amino acids. Germline V gives CDR1 SQVTM, CDR2 ANQGSEA. The CDR3 nucleotides read TGCAGCAGCAGGGGGCTGGAGGATGGCTACACCTTC. Its protein product is CSSRGLEDGYTF. Based on the CDR3 plus reference TRBV29-1 and TRBJ1-2, the full variable domain is SAVISQKPSRDICQRGTSLTIQCQVDSQVTMMFWYRQQPGQSLTLIATANQGSEATYESGFVIDKFPISRPNLTFSTLTVSNMSPEDSSIYLCSSRGLEDGYTFGSGTRLTVV.

This rearrangement joins TRBV5-6 to TRBJ2-3, with 9 bases aligning to TRBD2. V was pared by 10 bases and J by 4 bases, with 10 bases of the junction left unmatched. Germline-derived CDR1 and CDR2 are SGHDT and YYEEEE. This CDR3 region has 14 residues. For the CDR3, the DNA is TGTGCCTCCAGGGAGCGGGGGGATGCAGATACGCAGTATTTT. This gives the protein CASRERGDADTQYF.

This clonotype was observed a handful of times. A junction end diverges from the germline sequence, so it may reflect a read error. V and J are TRBV6-1 and TRBJ2-3; the match to TRBD2 covers 9 bases. Germline loops: CDR1 MNHNS, CDR2 SASEGT. The CDR3 totals 15 residues. The CDR3 is CASSQAGGWVDTQYF. CDR3 bases: TGTGCCAGCAGTCAAGCGGGGGGCTGGGTAGATACGCAGTATTTT.

The chain carries TRBV5-1 and TRBJ2-1; the match to TRBD2 covers 11 bases. Germline CDR1 and CDR2: SGHRS and YFSETQ. With 2 bases clipped from V and 0 bases from J, the junction kept 1 base outside the gene matches. The length of the CDR3 is 16 residues. The CDR3 DNA reads as TGCGCCAGCAGCTTTAGCGGGGGGGCCTCCTACAATGAGCAGTTCTTC. Its protein product is CASSFSGGASYNEQFF.

This clonotype was counted a few times. The chain employs TRBV5-1 and TRBJ1-2, with TRBD1 as a possible D gene (5 bases). The CDR3 totals 15 residues. The ends were cut back, 4 bases at V and 7 bases at J, with 20 bases in the middle. From germline, CDR1 is SGHRS and CDR2 YFSETQ. The DNA of the CDR3 is TGCGCCAGCAGCCCAATCGACAGCCGAGAGGGTGGCTACACCTTC. Its protein is CASSPIDSREGGYTF.